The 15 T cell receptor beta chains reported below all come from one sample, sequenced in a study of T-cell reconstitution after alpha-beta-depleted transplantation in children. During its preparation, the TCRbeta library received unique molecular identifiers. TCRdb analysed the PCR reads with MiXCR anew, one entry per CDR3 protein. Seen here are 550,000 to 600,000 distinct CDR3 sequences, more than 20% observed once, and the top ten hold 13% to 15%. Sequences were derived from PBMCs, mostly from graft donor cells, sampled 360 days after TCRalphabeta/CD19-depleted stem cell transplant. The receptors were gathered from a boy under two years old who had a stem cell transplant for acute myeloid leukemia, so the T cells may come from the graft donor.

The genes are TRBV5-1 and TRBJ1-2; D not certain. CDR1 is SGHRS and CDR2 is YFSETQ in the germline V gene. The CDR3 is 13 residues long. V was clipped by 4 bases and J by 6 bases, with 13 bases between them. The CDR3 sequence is CASSMDGIDGYTF. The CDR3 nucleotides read TGCGCCAGCAGCATGGACGGAATCGATGGCTACACCTTC.

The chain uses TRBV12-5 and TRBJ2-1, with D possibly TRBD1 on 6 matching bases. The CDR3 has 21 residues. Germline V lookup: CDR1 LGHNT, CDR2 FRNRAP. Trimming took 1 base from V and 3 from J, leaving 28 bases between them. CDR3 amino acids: CASGLDPTPSPRDTNYNEQFF. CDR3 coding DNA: TGTGCTAGTGGTTTGGACCCCACTCCCTCCCCCCGGGACACCAACTACAATGAGCAGTTCTTC.

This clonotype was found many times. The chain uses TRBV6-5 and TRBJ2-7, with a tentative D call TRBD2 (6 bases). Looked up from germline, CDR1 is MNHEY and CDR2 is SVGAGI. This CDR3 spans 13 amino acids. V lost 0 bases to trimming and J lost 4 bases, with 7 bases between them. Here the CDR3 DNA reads TGTGCCAGCAGTTACTCGGAGGGATACGAGCAGTACGTC. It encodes CASSYSEGYEQYV.

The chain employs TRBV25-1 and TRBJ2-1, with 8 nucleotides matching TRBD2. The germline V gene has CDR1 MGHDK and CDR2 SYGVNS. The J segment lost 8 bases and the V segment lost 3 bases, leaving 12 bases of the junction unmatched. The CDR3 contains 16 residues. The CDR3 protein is CASSEGISGVWDEQFF. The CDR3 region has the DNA TGTGCCAGCAGTGAGGGGATTAGCGGGGTTTGGGATGAGCAGTTCTTC.

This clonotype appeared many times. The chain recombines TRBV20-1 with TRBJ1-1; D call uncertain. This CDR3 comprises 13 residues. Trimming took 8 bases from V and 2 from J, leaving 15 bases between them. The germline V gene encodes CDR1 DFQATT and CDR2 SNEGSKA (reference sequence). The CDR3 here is CSTTPTVNTEAFF. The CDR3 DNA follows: TGCAGTACTACACCGACGGTAAACACTGAAGCTTTCTTT.

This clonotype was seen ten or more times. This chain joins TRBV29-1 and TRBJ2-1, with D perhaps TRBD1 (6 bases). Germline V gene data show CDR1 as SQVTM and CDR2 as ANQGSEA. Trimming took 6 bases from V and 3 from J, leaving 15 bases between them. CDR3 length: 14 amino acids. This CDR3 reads CSVTGQLVYNEQFF. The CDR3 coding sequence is TGCAGCGTGACTGGACAGTTAGTCTACAATGAGCAGTTCTTC.

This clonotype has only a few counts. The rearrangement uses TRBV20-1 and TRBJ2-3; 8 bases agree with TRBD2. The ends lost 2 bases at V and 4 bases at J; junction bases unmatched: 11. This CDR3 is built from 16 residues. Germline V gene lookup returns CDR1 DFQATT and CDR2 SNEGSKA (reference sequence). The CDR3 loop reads CSARYSGGGWADTQYF. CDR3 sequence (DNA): TGCAGTGCTAGATACAGCGGGGGTGGTTGGGCAGATACGCAGTATTTT.

The CDR3 DNA reads as TGTGCCAGCACCACACGACAGGTCTATGGCTACACCTTC. Translating gives CASTTRQVYGYTF. The chain employs TRBV12-3 or TRBV12-4 and TRBJ1-2; a weak D match, TRBD1 (6 bases). There are 13 residues in the CDR3. V lost 7 bases to trimming and J lost 4 bases, with 13 bases between them.

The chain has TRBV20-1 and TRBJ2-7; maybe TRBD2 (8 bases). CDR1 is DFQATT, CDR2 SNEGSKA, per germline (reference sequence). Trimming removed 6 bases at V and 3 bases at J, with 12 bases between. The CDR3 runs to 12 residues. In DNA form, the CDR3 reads TGCAGTGCAGCGGGGGACAGCTACGAGCAGTACGTC. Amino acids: CSAAGDSYEQYV.

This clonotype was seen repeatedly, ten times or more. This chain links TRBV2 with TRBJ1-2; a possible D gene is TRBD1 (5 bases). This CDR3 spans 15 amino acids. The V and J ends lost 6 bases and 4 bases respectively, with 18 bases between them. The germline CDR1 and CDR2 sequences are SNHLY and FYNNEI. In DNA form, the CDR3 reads TGTGCCAGCAGGTACGATGGGACGGCAGCCTATGGCTACACCTTC. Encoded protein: CASRYDGTAAYGYTF.

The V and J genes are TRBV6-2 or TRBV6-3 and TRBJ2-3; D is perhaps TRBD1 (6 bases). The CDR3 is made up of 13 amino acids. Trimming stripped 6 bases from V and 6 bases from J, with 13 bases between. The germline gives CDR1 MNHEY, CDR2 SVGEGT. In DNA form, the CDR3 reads TGTGCCAGCAGGGACTGGGGGCTGGATACGCAGTATTTT. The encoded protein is CASRDWGLDTQYF.

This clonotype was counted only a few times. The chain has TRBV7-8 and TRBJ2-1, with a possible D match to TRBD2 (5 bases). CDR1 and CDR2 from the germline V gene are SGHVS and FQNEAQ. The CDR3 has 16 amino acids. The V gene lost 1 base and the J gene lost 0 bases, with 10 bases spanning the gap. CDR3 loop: CASSLGSAASYNEQFF. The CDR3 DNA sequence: TGTGCCAGCAGCTTAGGATCAGCGGCCTCCTACAATGAGCAGTTCTTC.

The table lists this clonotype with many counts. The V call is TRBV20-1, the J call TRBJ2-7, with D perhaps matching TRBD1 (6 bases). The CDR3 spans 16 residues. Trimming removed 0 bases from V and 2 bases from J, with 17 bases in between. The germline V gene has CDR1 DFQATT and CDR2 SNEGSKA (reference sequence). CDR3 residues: CSARDGATDRTYEQYF. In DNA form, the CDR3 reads TGCAGTGCTAGAGATGGAGCGACCGACAGGACCTACGAGCAGTACTTC.

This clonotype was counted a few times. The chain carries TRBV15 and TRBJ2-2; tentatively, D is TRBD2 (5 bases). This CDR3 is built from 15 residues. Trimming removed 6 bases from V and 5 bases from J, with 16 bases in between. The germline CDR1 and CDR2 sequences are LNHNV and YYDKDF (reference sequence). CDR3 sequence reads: CATSPRAPGTGELFF. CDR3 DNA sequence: TGTGCCACCAGTCCCCGGGCCCCGGGGACCGGGGAGCTGTTTTTT.

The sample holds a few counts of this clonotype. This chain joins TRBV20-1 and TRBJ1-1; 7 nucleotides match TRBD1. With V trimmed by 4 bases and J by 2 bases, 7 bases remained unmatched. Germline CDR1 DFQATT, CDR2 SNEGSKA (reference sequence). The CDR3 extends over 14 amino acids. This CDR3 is CSATTGTANTEAFF. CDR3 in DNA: TGCAGTGCTACGACAGGGACGGCAAACACTGAAGCTTTCTTT.